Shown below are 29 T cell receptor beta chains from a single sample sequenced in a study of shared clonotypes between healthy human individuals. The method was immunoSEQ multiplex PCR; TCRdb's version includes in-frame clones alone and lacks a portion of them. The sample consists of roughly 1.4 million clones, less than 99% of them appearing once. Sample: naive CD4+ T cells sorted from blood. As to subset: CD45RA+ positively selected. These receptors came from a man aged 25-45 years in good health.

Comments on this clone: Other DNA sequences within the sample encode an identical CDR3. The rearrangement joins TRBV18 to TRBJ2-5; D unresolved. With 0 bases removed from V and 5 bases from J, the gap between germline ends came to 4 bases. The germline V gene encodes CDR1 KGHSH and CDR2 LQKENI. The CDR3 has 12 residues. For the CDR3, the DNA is TGTGCCAGCTCACCACCGTTGGAGACCCAGTACTTC. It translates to CASSPPLETQYF.

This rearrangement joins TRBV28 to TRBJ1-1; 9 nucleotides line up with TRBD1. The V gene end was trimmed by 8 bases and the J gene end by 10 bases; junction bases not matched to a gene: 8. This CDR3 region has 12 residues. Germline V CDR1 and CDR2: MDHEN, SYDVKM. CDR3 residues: CASQGQGLLAFF. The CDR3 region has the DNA TGTGCCAGCCAAGGACAGGGGCTTCTAGCTTTCTTT.

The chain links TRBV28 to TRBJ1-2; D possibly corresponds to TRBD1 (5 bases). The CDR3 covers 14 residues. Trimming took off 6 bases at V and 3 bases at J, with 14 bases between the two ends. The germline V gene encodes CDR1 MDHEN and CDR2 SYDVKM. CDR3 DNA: TGTGCCAGCAGCAATCAGGGTGCCTACTATGGCTACACCTTC. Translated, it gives CASSNQGAYYGYTF.

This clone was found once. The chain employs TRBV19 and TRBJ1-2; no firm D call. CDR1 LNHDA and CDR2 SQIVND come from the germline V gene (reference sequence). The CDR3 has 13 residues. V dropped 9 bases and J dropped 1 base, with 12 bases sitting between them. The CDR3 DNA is TGTGCCAGCTGGACTTCCATTAACTATGGCTACACCTTC. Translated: CASWTSINYGYTF.

This CDR3 is CASSSGLKETQYF. In nucleotides, the CDR3 is TGTGCCAGCAGCTCCGGACTAAAAGAGACCCAGTACTTC. This sequence joins TRBV11-3 and TRBJ2-5; D may be TRBD2 (6 bases). The V gene lost 4 bases and the J gene lost 3 bases, with 9 bases spanning the gap. The CDR3 length is 13 residues. Per germline, CDR1 SGHNT and CDR2 YENEEA.

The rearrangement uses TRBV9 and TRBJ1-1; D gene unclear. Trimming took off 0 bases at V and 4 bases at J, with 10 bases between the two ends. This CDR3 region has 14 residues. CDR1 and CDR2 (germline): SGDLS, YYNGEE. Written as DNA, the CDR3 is TGTGCCAGCAGCGTAGACGGGAGTATCACTGAAGCTTTCTTT. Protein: CASSVDGSITEAFF.

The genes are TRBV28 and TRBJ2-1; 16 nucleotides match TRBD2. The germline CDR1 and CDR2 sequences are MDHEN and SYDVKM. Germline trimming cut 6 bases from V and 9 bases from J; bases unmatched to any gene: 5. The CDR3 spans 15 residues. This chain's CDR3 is CASRGTSGREVEQFF. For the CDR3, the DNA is TGTGCCAGCAGGGGGACTAGCGGGAGGGAGGTTGAGCAGTTCTTC.

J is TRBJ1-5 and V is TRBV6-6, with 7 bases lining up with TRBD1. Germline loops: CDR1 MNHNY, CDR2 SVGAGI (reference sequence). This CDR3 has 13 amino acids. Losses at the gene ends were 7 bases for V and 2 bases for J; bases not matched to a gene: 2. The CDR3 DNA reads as TGTGCCAGCAACGGACAGGGCAATCAGCCCCAGCATTTT. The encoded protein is CASNGQGNQPQHF.

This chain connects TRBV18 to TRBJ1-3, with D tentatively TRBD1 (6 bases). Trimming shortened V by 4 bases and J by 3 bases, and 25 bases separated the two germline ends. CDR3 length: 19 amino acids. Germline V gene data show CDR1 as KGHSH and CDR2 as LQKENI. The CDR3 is CASSLFGGTTSSLGNTIYF. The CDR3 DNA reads TGTGCCAGCTCACTATTTGGCGGGACAACTAGCTCTCTTGGAAACACCATATATTTT. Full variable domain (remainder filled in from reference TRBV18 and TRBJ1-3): NAGVMQNPRHLVRRRGQEARLRCSPMKGHSHVYWYRQLPEEGLKFMVYLQKENIIDESGMPKERFSAEFPKEGPSILRIQQVVRGDSAAYFCASSLFGGTTSSLGNTIYFGEGSWLTVV.

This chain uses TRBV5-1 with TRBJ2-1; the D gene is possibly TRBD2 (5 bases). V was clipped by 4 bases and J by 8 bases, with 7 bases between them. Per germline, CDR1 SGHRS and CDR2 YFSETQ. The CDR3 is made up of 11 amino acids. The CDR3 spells CASSAEDEQFF. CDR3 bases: TGCGCCAGCAGCGCGGAGGATGAGCAGTTCTTC.

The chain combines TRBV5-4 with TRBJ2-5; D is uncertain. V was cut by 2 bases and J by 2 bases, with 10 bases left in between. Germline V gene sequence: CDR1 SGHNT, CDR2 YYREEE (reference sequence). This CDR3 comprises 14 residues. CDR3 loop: CASSFFARQETQYF. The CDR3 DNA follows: TGTGCCAGCAGCTTCTTTGCTAGACAAGAGACCCAGTACTTC. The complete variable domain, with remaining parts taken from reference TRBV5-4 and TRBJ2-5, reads ETGVTQSPTHLIKTRGQQVTLRCSSQSGHNTVSWYQQALGQGPQFIFQYYREEENGRGNFPPRFSGLQFPNYSSELNVNALELDDSALYLCASSFFARQETQYFGPGTRLLVL.

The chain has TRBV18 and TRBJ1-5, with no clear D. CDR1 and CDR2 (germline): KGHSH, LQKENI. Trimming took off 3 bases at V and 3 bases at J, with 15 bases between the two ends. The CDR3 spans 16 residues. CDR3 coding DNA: TGTGCCAGCTCACCCGAGTCGGACGACCTCAATCAGCCCCAGCATTTT. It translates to CASSPESDDLNQPQHF.

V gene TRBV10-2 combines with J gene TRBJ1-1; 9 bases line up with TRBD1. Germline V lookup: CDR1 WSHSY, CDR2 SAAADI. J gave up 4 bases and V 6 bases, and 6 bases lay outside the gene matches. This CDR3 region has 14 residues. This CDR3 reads CASRRTGEGTEAFF. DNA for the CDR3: TGCGCCAGCAGACGGACAGGGGAGGGCACTGAAGCTTTCTTT.

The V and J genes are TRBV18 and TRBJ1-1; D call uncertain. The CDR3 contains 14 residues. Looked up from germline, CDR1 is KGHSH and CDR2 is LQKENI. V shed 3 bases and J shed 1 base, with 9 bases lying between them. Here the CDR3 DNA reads TGTGCCAGCTCACCTTTCCCGGAGAACACTGAAGCTTTCTTT. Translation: CASSPFPENTEAFF.

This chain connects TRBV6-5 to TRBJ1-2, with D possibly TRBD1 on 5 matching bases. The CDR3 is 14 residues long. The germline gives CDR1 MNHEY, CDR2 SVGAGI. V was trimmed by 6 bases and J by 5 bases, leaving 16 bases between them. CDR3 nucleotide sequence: TGTGCCAGCAGCCATGGGGCAGGGTTATATGGCTACACCTTC. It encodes CASSHGAGLYGYTF.

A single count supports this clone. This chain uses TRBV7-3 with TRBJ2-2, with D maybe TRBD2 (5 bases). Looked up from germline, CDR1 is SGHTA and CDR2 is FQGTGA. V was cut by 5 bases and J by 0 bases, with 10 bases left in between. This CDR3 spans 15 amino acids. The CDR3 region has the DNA TGTGCCAGCAGCCGGGATGTCACGAACACCGGGGAGCTGTTTTTT. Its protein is CASSRDVTNTGELFF.

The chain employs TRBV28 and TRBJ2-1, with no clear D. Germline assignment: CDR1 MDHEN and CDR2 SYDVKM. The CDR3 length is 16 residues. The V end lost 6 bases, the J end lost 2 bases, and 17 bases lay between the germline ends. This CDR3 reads CASRNHPGFAYNEQFF. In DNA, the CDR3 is TGTGCCAGCAGAAACCATCCCGGGTTCGCCTACAATGAGCAGTTCTTC.

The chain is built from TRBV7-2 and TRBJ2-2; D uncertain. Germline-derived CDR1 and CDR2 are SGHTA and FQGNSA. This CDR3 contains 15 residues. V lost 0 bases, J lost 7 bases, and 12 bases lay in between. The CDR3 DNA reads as TGTGCCAGCAGCTTAGCGGCCTCTGGGATCGGGGAGCTGTTTTTT. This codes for CASSLAASGIGELFF.

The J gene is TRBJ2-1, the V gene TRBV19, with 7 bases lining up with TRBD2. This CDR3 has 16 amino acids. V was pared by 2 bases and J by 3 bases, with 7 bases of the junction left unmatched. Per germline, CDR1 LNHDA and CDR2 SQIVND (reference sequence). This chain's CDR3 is CASSIPASGVYNEQFF. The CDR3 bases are TGTGCCAGTAGTATACCCGCTAGCGGAGTCTACAATGAGCAGTTCTTC.

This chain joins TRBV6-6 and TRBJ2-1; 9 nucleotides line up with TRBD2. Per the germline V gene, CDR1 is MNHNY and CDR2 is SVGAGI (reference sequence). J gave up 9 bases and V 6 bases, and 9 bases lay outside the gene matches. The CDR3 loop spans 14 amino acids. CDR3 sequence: CASSPSGKAPEQFF. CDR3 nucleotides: TGTGCCAGCAGCCCTAGCGGGAAGGCCCCTGAGCAGTTCTTC.

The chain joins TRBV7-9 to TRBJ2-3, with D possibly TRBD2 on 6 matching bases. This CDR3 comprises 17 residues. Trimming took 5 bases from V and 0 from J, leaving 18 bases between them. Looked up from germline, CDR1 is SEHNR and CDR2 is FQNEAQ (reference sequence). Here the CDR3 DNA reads TGTGCCAGCAGCAGAACCCCTGGCGGGATAAGCACAGATACGCAGTATTTT. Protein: CASSRTPGGISTDTQYF. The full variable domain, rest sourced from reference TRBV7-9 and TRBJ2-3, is DTGVSQNPRHKITKRGQNVTFRCDPISEHNRLYWYRQTLGQGPEFLTYFQNEAQLEKSRLLSDRFSAERPKGSFSTLEIQRTEQGDSAMYLCASSRTPGGISTDTQYFGPGTRLTVL.

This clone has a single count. The CDR3 DNA is TGTGCCAGTAGTATTGCGGCGGGGACCAGCGATACGCAGTATTTT. Translated: CASSIAAGTSDTQYF. The chain employs TRBV19 and TRBJ2-3; possible D gene TRBD2, 6 bases. The CDR3 runs 15 residues. Germline assignment: CDR1 LNHDA and CDR2 SQIVND (reference sequence). Trimming cost V 3 bases and J 6 bases, with 16 bases left between them.

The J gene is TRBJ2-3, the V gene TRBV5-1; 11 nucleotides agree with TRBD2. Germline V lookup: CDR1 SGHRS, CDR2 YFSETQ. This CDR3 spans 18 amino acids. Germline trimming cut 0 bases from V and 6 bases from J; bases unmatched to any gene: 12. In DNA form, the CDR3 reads TGCGCCAGCAGCTTGGGAGCGGGACTAGCGGTTCCATCGGATACGCAGTATTTT. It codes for CASSLGAGLAVPSDTQYF.

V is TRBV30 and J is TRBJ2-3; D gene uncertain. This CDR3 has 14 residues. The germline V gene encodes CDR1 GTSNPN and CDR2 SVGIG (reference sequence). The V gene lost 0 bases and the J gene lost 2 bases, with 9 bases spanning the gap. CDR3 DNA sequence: TGTGCCTGGAGTGTAAATAGTCCCACAGATACGCAGTATTTT. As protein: CAWSVNSPTDTQYF.

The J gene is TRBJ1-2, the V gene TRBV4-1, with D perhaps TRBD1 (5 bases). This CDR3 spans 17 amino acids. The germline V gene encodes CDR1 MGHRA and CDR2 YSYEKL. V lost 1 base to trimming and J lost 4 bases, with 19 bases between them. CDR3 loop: CASSQVPGAGLGYGYTF. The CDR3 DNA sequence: TGCGCCAGCAGCCAAGTTCCCGGGGCCGGGTTGGGCTATGGCTACACCTTC.

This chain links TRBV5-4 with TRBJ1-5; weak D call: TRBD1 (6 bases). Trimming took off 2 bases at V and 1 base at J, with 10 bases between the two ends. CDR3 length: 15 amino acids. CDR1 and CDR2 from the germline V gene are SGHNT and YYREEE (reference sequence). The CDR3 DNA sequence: TGTGCCAGCAGCTTTTCAGGGGCCAGCAATCAGCCCCAGCATTTT. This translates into CASSFSGASNQPQHF. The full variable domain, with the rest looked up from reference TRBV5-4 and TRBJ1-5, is ETGVTQSPTHLIKTRGQQVTLRCSSQSGHNTVSWYQQALGQGPQFIFQYYREEENGRGNFPPRFSGLQFPNYSSELNVNALELDDSALYLCASSFSGASNQPQHFGDGTRLSIL.

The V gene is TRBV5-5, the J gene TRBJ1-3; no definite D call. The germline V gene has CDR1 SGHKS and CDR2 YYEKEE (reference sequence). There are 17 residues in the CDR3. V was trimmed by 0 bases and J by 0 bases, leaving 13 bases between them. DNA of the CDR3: TGTGCCAGCAGCTTGGCCGTCGGCTCCACCTCTGGAAACACCATATATTTT. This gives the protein CASSLAVGSTSGNTIYF.

CDR3 DNA sequence: TGCGCCAGCAGCCAAGATCGGTCCAGCGGGGTGAGCTCCTACAATGAGCAGTTCTTC. As protein: CASSQDRSSGVSSYNEQFF. This chain uses TRBV4-3 with TRBJ2-1, with 7 bases identical to TRBD2. Trimming at V came to 0 bases and at J to 0 bases, leaving 11 bases not matched to a gene. The CDR3 extends over 19 amino acids. Looked up from germline, CDR1 is LGHNA and CDR2 is YSLEER.

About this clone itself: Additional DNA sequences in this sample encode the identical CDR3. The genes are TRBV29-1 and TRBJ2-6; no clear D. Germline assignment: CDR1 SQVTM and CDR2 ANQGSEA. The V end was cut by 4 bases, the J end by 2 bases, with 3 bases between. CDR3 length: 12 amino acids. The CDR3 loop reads CSVVTGANVLTF. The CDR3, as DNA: TGCAGCGTTGTGACTGGGGCCAACGTCCTGACTTTC.